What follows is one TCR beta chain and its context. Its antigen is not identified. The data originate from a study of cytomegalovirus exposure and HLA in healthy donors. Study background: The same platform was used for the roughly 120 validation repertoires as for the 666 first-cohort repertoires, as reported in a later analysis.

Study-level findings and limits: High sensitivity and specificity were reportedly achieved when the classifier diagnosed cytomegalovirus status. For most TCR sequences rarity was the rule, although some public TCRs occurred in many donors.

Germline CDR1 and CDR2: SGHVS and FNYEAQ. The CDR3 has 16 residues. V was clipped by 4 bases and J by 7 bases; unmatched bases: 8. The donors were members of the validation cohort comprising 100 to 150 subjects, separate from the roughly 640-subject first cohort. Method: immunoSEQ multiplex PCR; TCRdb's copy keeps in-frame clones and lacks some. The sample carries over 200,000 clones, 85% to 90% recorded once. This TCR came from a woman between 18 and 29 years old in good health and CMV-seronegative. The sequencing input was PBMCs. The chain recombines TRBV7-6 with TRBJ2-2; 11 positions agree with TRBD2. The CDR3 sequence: CASSYTSGRTGGELFF. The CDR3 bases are TGTGCCAGCAGCTATACTAGCGGGAGAACGGGCGGGGAGCTGTTTTTT.